The rows below give T cell receptor beta chains drawn from one sample of a study of shared clonotypes between healthy human individuals. Repertoires were generated with immunoSEQ multiplex PCR, while TCRdb's copy carries only in-frame clones and drops some. The sample yields approximately 2.5 million clones, 80% to 95% seen once. The specimen sequenced was naive CD4+ T cells from PBMCs. These receptors were obtained from a man aged 18 to 35 in good health. Some clones in this sample may be carry-over from other donors' samples. Each CDR3 is given with its conserved first and last residue. D genes are given only for firm matches. Not all rows give a size; the values are once, few, many and, for expanded clones, a class.

d_call	j_call	clone_size	v_call	cdr3_aa	cdr3_nt
TRBD1	TRBJ2-2	NA	TRBV10-1	CATSDTGGTGELFF	TGCGCCACCTCCGATACAGGGGGCACCGGGGAGCTGTTTTTT
NA	TRBJ2-5	once	TRBV15	CATSRGGGSGETQYF	TGTGCCACCAGCAGAGGTGGGGGTTCGGGGGAGACCCAGTACTTC
NA	TRBJ2-1	NA	TRBV5-6	CASSFSPGHDEQFF	TGTGCCAGCAGCTTCTCTCCGGGACATGATGAGCAGTTCTTC
NA	TRBJ1-2	NA	TRBV4-2	CASSYDVTWDYGYTF	TGTGCCAGCAGCTATGACGTGACTTGGGACTATGGCTACACCTTC
NA	TRBJ2-1	NA	TRBV6-5	CASSYGYGGVNEQFF	TGTGCCAGCAGTTACGGTTATGGCGGGGTCAATGAGCAGTTCTTC
NA	TRBJ2-1	NA	TRBV2	CASTQQGPVRGEQFF	TGTGCCAGCACTCAACAGGGTCCCGTCCGTGGTGAGCAGTTCTTC
NA	TRBJ1-4	NA	TRBV30	CAWSVGYREKLFF	TGTGCCTGGAGTGTGGGATACAGGGAAAAACTGTTTTTT
TRBD2	TRBJ2-2	NA	TRBV5-1	CASSPGGLAGGGTGELFF	TGCGCCAGCAGCCCTGGAGGCCTAGCGGGAGGAGGCACCGGGGAGCTGTTTTTT
TRBD1	TRBJ2-1	NA	TRBV6-4	CASSETSTGKVFDEQFF	TGTGCCAGCAGTGAGACATCGACAGGGAAGGTATTCGATGAGCAGTTCTTC
TRBD2	TRBJ2-5	NA	TRBV9	CASSVTGRVWETQYF	TGTGCCAGCAGCGTAACCGGGAGGGTATGGGAGACCCAGTACTTC
NA	TRBJ2-1	NA	TRBV14	CASSPLLVHNEQFF	TGTGCCAGCAGCCCCCTACTAGTCCACAATGAGCAGTTCTTC
NA	TRBJ2-7	once	TRBV6-8	CASSYPPWRSYEQYF	TGTGCCAGCAGTTACCCCCCGTGGAGGTCCTACGAGCAGTACTTC
TRBD2	TRBJ2-1	NA	TRBV5-1	CASSGMGLAGGSSYNEQFF	TGCGCCAGCAGCGGCATGGGACTAGCGGGTGGGAGCTCCTACAATGAGCAGTTCTTC
TRBD1	TRBJ1-2	NA	TRBV19	CASSMWGQGKVYGYTF	TGTGCCAGTAGTATGTGGGGACAGGGGAAGGTCTATGGCTACACCTTC
NA	TRBJ2-5	NA	TRBV5-1	CASSTTVEETQYF	TGCGCCAGCAGTACGACAGTAGAAGAGACCCAGTACTTC
NA	TRBJ2-7	NA	TRBV28	CASSLPGQYYEQYF	TGTGCCAGCAGTTTACCCGGACAGTACTACGAGCAGTACTTC
TRBD2	TRBJ2-1	NA	TRBV7-2	CASGLASGNYNEQFF	TGTGCCAGCGGTCTAGCTAGCGGGAACTACAATGAGCAGTTCTTC
NA	TRBJ2-2	NA	TRBV30	CAWSPQGFANTGELFF	TGTGCCTGGAGTCCGCAGGGTTTCGCGAACACCGGGGAGCTGTTTTTT
TRBD2	TRBJ2-3	NA	TRBV5-1	CASSGQGRPASGGSTDTQYF	TGCGCCAGCAGCGGGCAGGGGCGCCCCGCTAGCGGGGGGAGCACAGATACGCAGTATTTT
TRBD2	TRBJ2-1	once	TRBV18	CASLGLATYDEQFF	TGTGCCAGCCTGGGACTAGCGACCTACGATGAGCAGTTCTTC
TRBD1	TRBJ1-2	NA	TRBV23-1	CASSPSRTGGLGSVVYGYTF	TGCGCCAGCAGTCCCTCTCGGACAGGGGGCCTCGGGTCCGTGGTTTATGGCTACACCTTC
NA	TRBJ1-1	once	TRBV19	CASSMRFVQGRMNTEAFF	TGTGCCAGTAGTATGAGGTTCGTGCAGGGGAGGATGAACACTGAAGCTTTCTTT
NA	TRBJ1-2	NA	TRBV15	CATSRRLGEYGYTF	TGTGCCACCAGCCGCCGCCTTGGGGAGTATGGCTACACCTTC
TRBD2	TRBJ2-7	NA	TRBV6-1	CASRSAGGGEQYF	TGTGCCAGCAGATCTGCGGGAGGTGGAGAGCAGTACTTC
NA	TRBJ2-3	once	TRBV9	CASSVGSGGADTQYF	TGTGCCAGCAGCGTAGGATCAGGAGGGGCAGATACGCAGTATTTT
NA	TRBJ2-2	NA	TRBV7-2	CASSLLVRANTGELFF	TGTGCCAGCAGCCTGCTCGTCCGGGCGAACACCGGGGAGCTGTTTTTT
TRBD1	TRBJ2-5	NA	TRBV7-9	CASSPRWGSTGIEETQYF	TGTGCCAGCAGCCCAAGGTGGGGCTCGACAGGGATCGAAGAGACCCAGTACTTC
TRBD1	TRBJ2-7	NA	TRBV6-5	CASSSGTVYEQYF	TGTGCCAGCAGTTCCGGGACAGTCTACGAGCAGTACTTC
TRBD2	TRBJ2-1	NA	TRBV5-4	CASSPGLGLYNEQFF	TGTGCCAGCAGCCCCGGACTAGGCCTTTACAATGAGCAGTTCTTC
NA	TRBJ1-4	NA	TRBV7-2	CASSRRVSATNEKLFF	TGTGCCAGCAGCCGCAGGGTATCGGCGACTAATGAAAAACTGTTTTTT
TRBD1	TRBJ2-7	few	TRBV4-3	CASSQGTGGLYEQYF	TGCGCCAGCAGCCAAGGGACAGGGGGCCTCTACGAGCAGTACTTC
NA	TRBJ2-7	NA	TRBV9	CASSVGPGSGPYEQYF	TGTGCCAGCAGCGTAGGTCCGGGGTCGGGCCCCTACGAGCAGTACTTC
NA	TRBJ1-5	NA	TRBV28	CASNSGNQPQHF	TGTGCCAGCAATAGTGGCAATCAGCCCCAGCATTTT
NA	TRBJ2-2	NA	TRBV19	CASRVTQGTGELFF	TGTGCCAGCCGCGTTACCCAAGGCACCGGGGAGCTGTTTTTT
NA	TRBJ2-4	NA	TRBV15	CATSKRSGTSKNIQYF	TGTGCCACCAGCAAAAGGTCCGGGACTTCCAAAAACATTCAGTACTTC
NA	TRBJ2-3	NA	TRBV7-3	CASSFGLPTDTQYF	TGTGCCAGCAGCTTTGGGCTACCAACAGATACGCAGTATTTT
NA	TRBJ2-1	NA	TRBV7-6	CASSLAVAHNEQFF	TGTGCCAGCAGCTTAGCAGTGGCCCACAATGAGCAGTTCTTC
NA	TRBJ2-5	NA	TRBV5-4	CASSSHQETQYF	TGTGCCAGCAGCTCCCACCAAGAGACCCAGTACTTC
NA	TRBJ1-3	NA	TRBV27	CASSFAGAGGGNTIYF	TGTGCCAGCAGTTTTGCAGGGGCTGGTGGCGGAAACACCATATATTTT
NA	TRBJ2-1	once	TRBV27	CASRRNRDPTVGEQFF	TGTGCCAGCAGAAGAAACCGGGACCCCACGGTAGGGGAGCAGTTCTTC
NA	TRBJ1-4	NA	TRBV19	CASSIGIILQGGRWKLFF	TGTGCCAGTAGTATCGGGATCATCTTACAGGGAGGACGGTGGAAACTGTTTTTT
NA	TRBJ1-1	NA	TRBV28	CASSSMRPGGVLAAFF	TGTGCCAGCAGTTCCATGCGGCCCGGGGGGGTCCTGGCAGCTTTCTTT
NA	TRBJ1-1	NA	TRBV29-1	CSVEDGSSPEAFF	TGCAGCGTTGAAGATGGTAGTAGTCCTGAAGCTTTCTTT
NA	TRBJ2-7	NA	TRBV19	CASSITTGTVTYEQYF	TGTGCCAGTAGTATAACAACCGGGACGGTAACCTACGAGCAGTACTTC
NA	TRBJ1-1	NA	TRBV18	CASSPWRGTEAFF	TGTGCCAGCTCACCCTGGCGGGGCACTGAAGCTTTCTTT
NA	TRBJ2-5	NA	TRBV28	CASSPRLVETQYF	TGTGCCAGCAGTCCCCGACTAGTTGAGACCCAGTACTTC